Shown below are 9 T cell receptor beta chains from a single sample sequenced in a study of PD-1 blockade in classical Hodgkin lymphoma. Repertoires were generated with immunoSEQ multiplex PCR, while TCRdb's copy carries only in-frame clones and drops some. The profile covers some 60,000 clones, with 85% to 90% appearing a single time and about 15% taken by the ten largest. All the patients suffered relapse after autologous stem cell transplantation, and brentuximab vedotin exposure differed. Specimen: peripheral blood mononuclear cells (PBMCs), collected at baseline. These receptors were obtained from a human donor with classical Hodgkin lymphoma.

The CDR3 region has the DNA TGTGCCAGCAGTTTAGCGGGCGGTTTTAAGGGCTACACCTTC. Protein product: CASSLAGGFKGYTF. V gene TRBV27 combines with J gene TRBJ1-2; D is unresolved. Trimming stripped 2 bases from V and 8 bases from J, with 15 bases between. CDR3 size: 14 residues. CDR1 is MNHEY and CDR2 is SMNVEV in the germline V gene (reference sequence).

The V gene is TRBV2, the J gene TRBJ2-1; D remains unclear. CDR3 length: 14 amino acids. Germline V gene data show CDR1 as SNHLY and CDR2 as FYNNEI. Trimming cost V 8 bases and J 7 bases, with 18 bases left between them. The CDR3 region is CASLLSWVLNEQFF. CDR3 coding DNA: TGTGCCAGCTTACTTAGTTGGGTCTTAAATGAGCAGTTCTTC.

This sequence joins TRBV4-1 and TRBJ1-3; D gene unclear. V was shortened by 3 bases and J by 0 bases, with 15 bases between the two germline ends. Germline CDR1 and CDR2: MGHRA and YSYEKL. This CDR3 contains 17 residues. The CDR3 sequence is CASSHLGEFGSGNTIYF. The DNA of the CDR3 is TGCGCCAGCAGCCACCTCGGGGAGTTCGGCTCTGGAAACACCATATATTTT.

CDR3 nucleotides: TGTGCCAGCAGCGTAATAGGGGGCGGTGAGACCCAGTACTTC. Its protein product is CASSVIGGGETQYF. V usage is TRBV6-1 and J usage is TRBJ2-5; 7 bases map to TRBD1. This CDR3 is 14 amino acids long. Germline trimming cut 6 bases from V and 5 bases from J; bases unmatched to any gene: 9. Germline CDR1 reads MNHNS; CDR2 reads SASEGT.

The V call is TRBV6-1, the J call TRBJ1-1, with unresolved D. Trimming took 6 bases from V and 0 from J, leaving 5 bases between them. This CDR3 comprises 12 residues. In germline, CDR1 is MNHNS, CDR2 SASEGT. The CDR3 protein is CASSRMNTEAFF. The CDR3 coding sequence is TGTGCCAGCAGCCGAATGAACACTGAAGCTTTCTTT.

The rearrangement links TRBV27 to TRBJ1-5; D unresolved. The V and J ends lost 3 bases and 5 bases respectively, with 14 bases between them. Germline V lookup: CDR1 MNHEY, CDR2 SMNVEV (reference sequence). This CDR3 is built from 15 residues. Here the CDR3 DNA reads TGTGCCAGCAGTTTTTCTGGGGTCTCCCATCAGCCCCAGCATTTT. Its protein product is CASSFSGVSHQPQHF.

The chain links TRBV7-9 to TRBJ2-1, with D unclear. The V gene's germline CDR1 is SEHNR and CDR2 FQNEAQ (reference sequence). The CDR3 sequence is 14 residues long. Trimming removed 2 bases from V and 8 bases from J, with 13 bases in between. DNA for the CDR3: TGTGCCAGCAGCTTAACCCCCTCAGGTTATGAGCAGTTCTTC. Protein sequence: CASSLTPSGYEQFF. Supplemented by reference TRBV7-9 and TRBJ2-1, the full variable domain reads DTGVSQNPRHKITKRGQNVTFRCDPISEHNRLYWYRQTLGQGPEFLTYFQNEAQLEKSRLLSDRFSAERPKGSFSTLEIQRTEQGDSAMYLCASSLTPSGYEQFFGPGTRLTVL.

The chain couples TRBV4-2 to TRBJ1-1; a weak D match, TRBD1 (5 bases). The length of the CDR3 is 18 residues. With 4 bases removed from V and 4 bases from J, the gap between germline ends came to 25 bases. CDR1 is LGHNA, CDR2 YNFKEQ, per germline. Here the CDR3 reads CASSPQVAGGRGVTEAFF. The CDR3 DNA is TGTGCCAGCAGCCCTCAGGTGGCAGGCGGGCGGGGGGTCACTGAAGCTTTCTTT.

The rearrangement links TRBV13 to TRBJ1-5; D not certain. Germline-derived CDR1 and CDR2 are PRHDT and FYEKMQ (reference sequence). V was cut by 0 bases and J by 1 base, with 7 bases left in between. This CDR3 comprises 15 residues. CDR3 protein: CASSLGQTSNQPQHF. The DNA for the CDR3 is TGTGCCAGCAGCTTAGGGCAGACCAGCAATCAGCCCCAGCATTTT.